This T cell receptor (beta chain) was observed in a study of beta chain features in type 1 diabetes. Study-level results: TCRB CDR3s from Type 1 diabetes patients were moderately but significantly shorter in all four CD4+ subsets.

This CDR3 contains 14 residues. The V and J ends lost 5 bases and 4 bases respectively, with 13 bases between them. CDR1 and CDR2 from the germline V gene are SGHTA and FQGNSA. Expressed TCRB transcripts were sequenced because the isolated RNA had all been reverse transcribed beforehand. Assay used: immunoSEQ multiplex PCR; TCRdb lists only in-frame clones, some missing. Of roughly 340,000 clones detected, roughly 13% appear once; the ten largest clones hold roughly 0.0097%. This clone was detected a few times. Its antigen is still unknown. Populations isolated by sorting all had purity greater than 95%.

Input material: naive CD4+ T cells from blood. The chain uses TRBV7-2 and TRBJ2-3, with D tentatively TRBD2 (7 bases). The clonotype comes from a woman between 18 and 29 years old with type 1 diabetes. The CDR3 bases are TGTGCCAGCAGCCCGGGGGGCGGGTCAGATACGCAGTATTTT. Protein: CASSPGGGSDTQYF.